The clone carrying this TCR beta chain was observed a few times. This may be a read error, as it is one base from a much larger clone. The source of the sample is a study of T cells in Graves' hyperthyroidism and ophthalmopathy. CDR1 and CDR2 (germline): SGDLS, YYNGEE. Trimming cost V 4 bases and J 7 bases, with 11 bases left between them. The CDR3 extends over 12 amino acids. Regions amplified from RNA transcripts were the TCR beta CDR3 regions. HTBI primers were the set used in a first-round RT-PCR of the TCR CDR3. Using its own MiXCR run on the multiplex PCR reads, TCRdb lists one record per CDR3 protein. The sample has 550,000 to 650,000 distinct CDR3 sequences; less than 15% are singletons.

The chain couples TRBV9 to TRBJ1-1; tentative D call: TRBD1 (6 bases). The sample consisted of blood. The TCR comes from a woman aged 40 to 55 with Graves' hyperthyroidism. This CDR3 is CASSPSGHEAFF. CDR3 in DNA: TGTGCCAGCAGCCCGTCGGGACATGAAGCTTTCTTT.